The 28 T cell receptor beta chains below were found in one sample sequenced in a study of blood T cell repertoires in COVID-19. Clones were sequenced by immunoSEQ multiplex PCR, and TCRdb holds only the in-frame ones, with some missing. The sample has more than 50,000 clones; about 70% are singletons. The sequenced sample consisted of peripheral blood. These receptors came from a woman in her sixties or seventies with acute or convalescent COVID-19.

This rearrangement joins TRBV6-5 to TRBJ1-2; perhaps TRBD1 as D (6 bases). Germline V gene data show CDR1 as MNHEY and CDR2 as SVGAGI. V was clipped by 4 bases and J by 6 bases, with 18 bases between them. The CDR3 is 15 amino acids. This CDR3 reads CASSFSGVTKNGYTF. The CDR3 coding sequence is TGTGCCAGCAGTTTCTCAGGGGTTACCAAGAATGGCTACACCTTC.

The table lists this clone with a few counts. The chain has TRBV19 and TRBJ1-1, with 8 bases identical to TRBD1. Trimming at V came to 2 bases and at J to 4 bases, leaving 6 bases not matched to a gene. Germline loops: CDR1 LNHDA, CDR2 SQIVND (reference sequence). This CDR3 contains 15 residues. The CDR3 coding sequence is TGTGCCAGTAGTATATCAGGGGGCGGAGGCACTGAAGCTTTCTTT. Protein sequence: CASSISGGGGTEAFF.

The CDR3 region is CASSASGTANEKLFF. CDR3 in DNA: TGTGCCAGTAGTGCGTCCGGGACAGCGAATGAAAAACTGTTTTTT. This chain uses TRBV19 with TRBJ1-4; TRBD1 matches at 7 bases. Looked up from germline, CDR1 is LNHDA and CDR2 is SQIVND (reference sequence). After removal of 5 bases from V and 5 bases from J, the junction contained 8 bases not matched to a gene. The CDR3 spans 15 residues.

The CDR3 protein is CATSVGAHGYTF. The CDR3 DNA sequence: TGTGCCACCAGTGTGGGGGCCCATGGCTACACCTTC. The chain has TRBV24-1 and TRBJ1-2; weak D call: TRBD1 (6 bases). This CDR3 region has 12 residues. Germline CDR1 and CDR2: KGHDR and SFDVKD. V was pared by 5 bases and J by 6 bases, with 9 bases between.

This chain connects TRBV19 to TRBJ1-4; the D is unclear. Germline V gene data show CDR1 as LNHDA and CDR2 as SQIVND (reference sequence). The CDR3 has 16 residues. Trimming took off 6 bases at V and 7 bases at J, with 21 bases between the two ends. CDR3 in DNA: TGTGCCAGTAGCGACGGTGGTAGAGGTCGGGGTGAAAAACTGTTTTTT. This sequence encodes CASSDGGRGRGEKLFF.

This rearrangement joins TRBV7-9 to TRBJ2-5; D is possibly TRBD2 (6 bases). The CDR3 is 15 residues long. Germline CDR1 reads SEHNR; CDR2 reads FQNEAQ (reference sequence). The V end was cut by 5 bases, the J end by 1 base, with 14 bases between. CDR3: CASSPQRAGQETQYF. DNA of the CDR3: TGTGCCAGCAGCCCTCAGCGGGCAGGCCAAGAGACCCAGTACTTC.

The chain joins TRBV5-4 to TRBJ2-3; D gene unclear. Trimming took off 0 bases at V and 0 bases at J, with 8 bases between the two ends. The germline V gene encodes CDR1 SGHNT and CDR2 YYREEE (reference sequence). CDR3 length equals 15 residues. The CDR3 sequence is CASSLVTSSTDTQYF. The CDR3 bases are TGTGCCAGCAGCTTGGTAACATCTAGCACAGATACGCAGTATTTT.

In this sample, this clone turned up a few times. The chain recombines TRBV6-5 with TRBJ2-7; D perhaps matches TRBD1 (6 bases). The CDR3 has 14 amino acids. V lost 4 bases to trimming and J lost 2 bases, with 12 bases between them. Per the germline V gene, CDR1 is MNHEY and CDR2 is SVGAGI. The CDR3 DNA follows: TGTGCCAGCAGTTCCAGGGGACGGGCCTACGAGCAGTACGTC. Its protein is CASSSRGRAYEQYV.

The chain uses TRBV18 and TRBJ2-3; TRBD1 matches 8 bases. Germline CDR1 KGHSH, CDR2 LQKENI. The CDR3 has 15 residues. V gave up 5 bases and J gave up 3 bases; unmatched junction bases: 7. CDR3 protein: CASSFGQGRTDTQYF. CDR3 in DNA: TGTGCCAGCTCATTCGGACAGGGAAGAACAGATACGCAGTATTTT. Using reference TRBV18 and TRBJ2-3 for the parts outside the CDR3, the full variable domain is NAGVMQNPRHLVRRRGQEARLRCSPMKGHSHVYWYRQLPEEGLKFMVYLQKENIIDESGMPKERFSAEFPKEGPSILRIQQVVRGDSAAYFCASSFGQGRTDTQYFGPGTRLTVL.

This clone was recorded a few times. This chain links TRBV29-1 with TRBJ1-4; D is perhaps TRBD1 (6 bases). Between the trimmed V and J ends, which lost 7 bases and 3 bases, there was a span of 12 bases. In germline, CDR1 is SQVTM, CDR2 ANQGSEA. The CDR3 sequence is 13 residues long. The CDR3 region is CSAPGQSNEKLFF. The CDR3 DNA is TGCAGCGCACCGGGACAATCTAATGAAAAACTGTTTTTT.

The V call is TRBV5-1, the J call TRBJ2-1, with a weak D call TRBD2 (6 bases). CDR3 length equals 16 residues. Trimming removed 4 bases from V and 0 bases from J, with 14 bases in between. The germline gives CDR1 SGHRS, CDR2 YFSETQ. The CDR3 loop reads CASSLRDSSSYNEQFF. As DNA, the CDR3 is TGCGCCAGCAGCCTCCGGGACTCGAGCTCCTACAATGAGCAGTTCTTC.

The rearrangement links TRBV12-5 to TRBJ1-5, with D hard to call. Trimming took 2 bases from V and 6 from J, leaving 17 bases between them. This CDR3 contains 16 residues. CDR1 is LGHNT, CDR2 FRNRAP, per germline. The CDR3 bases are TGTGCTAGTGGTTTGTGGGTAAAGGGAGACGGTCAGCCCCAGCATTTT. It codes for CASGLWVKGDGQPQHF. Variable domain in full (rest from reference TRBV12-5 and TRBJ1-5): DARVTQTPRHKVTEMGQEVTMRCQPILGHNTVFWYRQTMMQGLELLAYFRNRAPLDDSGMPKDRFSAEMPDATLATLKIQPSEPRDSAVYFCASGLWVKGDGQPQHFGDGTRLSIL.

The chain uses TRBV5-1 and TRBJ2-1, with unresolved D. CDR3 length equals 16 residues. Per the germline V gene, CDR1 is SGHRS and CDR2 is YFSETQ. V shed 6 bases and J shed 2 bases, with 18 bases lying between them. CDR3 in amino acids: CASKISYVPPYNEQFF. Written as DNA, the CDR3 is TGCGCCAGCAAAATTTCCTACGTACCTCCCTACAATGAGCAGTTCTTC.

The gene calls are TRBV9 and TRBJ2-1; D perhaps matches TRBD2 (5 bases). This CDR3 is 16 amino acids long. Germline assignment: CDR1 SGDLS and CDR2 YYNGEE. V lost 0 bases, J lost 9 bases, and 19 bases lay in between. The CDR3 DNA reads as TGTGCCAGCAGCGTAGGGTCAGGCTTGGAGGTTAGTGAGCAGTTCTTC. Encoded protein: CASSVGSGLEVSEQFF.

In this sample, this clone is medium-sized (0.01 to 0.1%). The chain is built from TRBV14 and TRBJ1-3, with TRBD1 matching 10 bases. The CDR3 is made up of 16 amino acids. J lost 9 bases, V lost 4 bases, and 12 bases had no gene match. CDR1 and CDR2 from the germline V gene are SGHDN and FVKESK. CDR3: CASSPFGTGDRSTIYF. As DNA, the CDR3 is TGTGCCAGCAGCCCCTTCGGGACAGGGGATCGCTCCACCATATATTTT.

This sequence joins TRBV5-1 and TRBJ2-1, with D perhaps TRBD2 (6 bases). Between the trimmed V and J ends, which lost 4 bases and 7 bases, there was a span of 18 bases. CDR3 size: 15 residues. CDR1 is SGHRS, CDR2 YFSETQ, per germline. DNA for the CDR3: TGCGCCAGCAGCCGGGGGTGGGCCGAGGTTAATGAGCAGTTCTTC. Its protein product is CASSRGWAEVNEQFF. Combining the CDR3 with reference TRBV5-1 and TRBJ2-1 gives the whole variable domain KAGVTQTPRYLIKTRGQQVTLSCSPISGHRSVSWYQQTPGQGLQFLFEYFSETQRNKGNFPGRFSGRQFSNSRSEMNVSTLELGDSALYLCASSRGWAEVNEQFFGPGTRLTVL.

The chain has TRBV7-8 and TRBJ2-4, with D possibly TRBD1 on 6 matching bases. From germline, CDR1 is SGHVS and CDR2 FQNEAQ. V lost 2 bases and J lost 5, with 13 bases in between. The CDR3 sequence is 15 residues long. CDR3 coding DNA: TGTGCCAGCAGCTTATTTACAGGGTCGCAAAACATTCAGTACTTC. It yields the protein CASSLFTGSQNIQYF.

This clone was counted only a few times. The chain has TRBV3-1 (or the pseudogene TRBV3-2) and TRBJ1-1; tentative D call: TRBD1 (6 bases). Trimming shortened V by 1 base and J by 4 bases, and 10 bases separated the two germline ends. Germline-derived CDR1 and CDR2 are LGHDT and YNNKEL (reference sequence). The CDR3 is made up of 14 amino acids. The DNA of the CDR3 is TGTGCCAGCAGCCAAGGGCAGGGGAGCACTGAAGCTTTCTTT. Encoded protein: CASSQGQGSTEAFF.

The chain uses TRBV10-3 and TRBJ2-7, with 11 bases aligning to TRBD2. The V gene's germline CDR1 is ENHRY and CDR2 SYGVKD. CDR3 length: 15 residues. The trim removed 6 bases at V and 4 bases at J, leaving 8 bases unmatched. CDR3 sequence reads: CAIRGTSGGRYEQYF. The DNA for the CDR3 is TGTGCCATCAGAGGAACTAGCGGGGGTAGGTACGAGCAGTACTTC.

The J gene is TRBJ2-2, the V gene TRBV5-1, with TRBD1 matching 8 bases. The CDR3 length is 17 residues. Per the germline V gene, CDR1 is SGHRS and CDR2 is YFSETQ. Unmatched junction bases numbered 4, after V lost 0 bases and J lost 0 bases. The CDR3 here is CASSLGTGQANTGELFF. The CDR3 DNA reads TGCGCCAGCAGCTTGGGGACGGGACAGGCGAACACCGGGGAGCTGTTTTTT.

The V call is TRBV27, the J call TRBJ1-2, with TRBD1 matching over 9 bases. The CDR3 is 16 residues long. Germline values: CDR1 MNHEY, CDR2 SMNVEV (reference sequence). Trimming took 5 bases from V and 6 from J; bases not matched to a gene: 13. The CDR3 sequence is CASSPRRTGVSDGYTF. The CDR3 nucleotides are TGTGCCAGCAGTCCACGTAGGACAGGGGTTAGTGATGGCTACACCTTC.

This clone was seen a handful of times. V usage is TRBV10-2 and J usage is TRBJ2-1; D might be TRBD2 (5 bases). CDR1 WSHSY and CDR2 SAAADI come from the germline V gene. Between the trimmed V and J ends, which lost 2 bases and 5 bases, there was a span of 13 bases. This CDR3 comprises 15 residues. CDR3 in amino acids: CASSEPGRTHNEQFF. CDR3 coding DNA: TGCGCCAGCAGTGAGCCGGGAAGAACCCACAATGAGCAGTTCTTC.

With regard to this clone: This sample includes further DNA sequences coding for the same CDR3. This rearrangement joins TRBV6-5 to TRBJ1-1; tentatively, D is TRBD1 (6 bases). From germline, CDR1 is MNHEY and CDR2 SVGAGI. The germline V and J ends were trimmed by 6 bases and 0 bases, with 11 bases remaining between them. The CDR3 is made up of 14 amino acids. The CDR3 loop is CASSLGHVNTEAFF. CDR3 DNA sequence: TGTGCCAGCAGCCTGGGACACGTGAACACTGAAGCTTTCTTT.

There are a few counts of this clone. The V and J genes are TRBV5-1 and TRBJ1-1; no definite D call. Germline V lookup: CDR1 SGHRS, CDR2 YFSETQ. The CDR3 extends over 13 amino acids. The V and J ends lost 3 bases and 1 base respectively, with 7 bases between them. This CDR3 is CASSWQENTEAFF. The CDR3 nucleotides read TGCGCCAGCAGCTGGCAGGAGAACACTGAAGCTTTCTTT.

The chain has TRBV10-3 and TRBJ2-7; D unclear. The germline gives CDR1 ENHRY, CDR2 SYGVKD. V dropped 3 bases and J dropped 4 bases, with 10 bases sitting between them. The length of the CDR3 is 13 residues. The CDR3 DNA reads TGTGCCATCAGTGACGGTCTTGCTTACGAGCAGTACTTC. This encodes CAISDGLAYEQYF.

This sequence joins TRBV30 and TRBJ1-2; possible D gene TRBD1, 5 bases. The CDR3 runs 13 residues. V was trimmed by 0 bases and J by 7 bases, leaving 12 bases between them. Germline CDR1 GTSNPN, CDR2 SVGIG (reference sequence). In DNA, the CDR3 is TGTGCCTGGAGTGTACAGTTAAGGGGTGGCTACACCTTC. Translation: CAWSVQLRGGYTF.

The chain uses TRBV2 and TRBJ2-5; D remains ambiguous. In germline, CDR1 is SNHLY, CDR2 FYNNEI. This CDR3 is 12 amino acids long. V lost 7 bases, J lost 2 bases, and 8 bases lay in between. This chain's CDR3 is CASTRWQETQYF. The CDR3, as DNA: TGTGCCAGCACCCGGTGGCAAGAGACCCAGTACTTC.

V and J are TRBV11-2 and TRBJ1-2, with 9 bases matching TRBD1. V gave up 5 bases and J gave up 6 bases; unmatched junction bases: 10. The CDR3 spans 15 residues. Germline lookup yields CDR1 SGHAT and CDR2 FQNNGV. CDR3 loop: CASSPHAGTGNGYTF. Here the CDR3 DNA reads TGTGCCAGCAGCCCACACGCAGGGACAGGGAATGGCTACACCTTC. The full variable domain, in which reference TRBV11-2 and TRBJ1-2 provide the parts outside the CDR3, is EAGVAQSPRYKIIEKRQSVAFWCNPISGHATLYWYQQILGQGPKLLIQFQNNGVVDDSQLPKDRFSAERLKGVDSTLKIQPAKLEDSAVYLCASSPHAGTGNGYTFGSGTRLTVV.